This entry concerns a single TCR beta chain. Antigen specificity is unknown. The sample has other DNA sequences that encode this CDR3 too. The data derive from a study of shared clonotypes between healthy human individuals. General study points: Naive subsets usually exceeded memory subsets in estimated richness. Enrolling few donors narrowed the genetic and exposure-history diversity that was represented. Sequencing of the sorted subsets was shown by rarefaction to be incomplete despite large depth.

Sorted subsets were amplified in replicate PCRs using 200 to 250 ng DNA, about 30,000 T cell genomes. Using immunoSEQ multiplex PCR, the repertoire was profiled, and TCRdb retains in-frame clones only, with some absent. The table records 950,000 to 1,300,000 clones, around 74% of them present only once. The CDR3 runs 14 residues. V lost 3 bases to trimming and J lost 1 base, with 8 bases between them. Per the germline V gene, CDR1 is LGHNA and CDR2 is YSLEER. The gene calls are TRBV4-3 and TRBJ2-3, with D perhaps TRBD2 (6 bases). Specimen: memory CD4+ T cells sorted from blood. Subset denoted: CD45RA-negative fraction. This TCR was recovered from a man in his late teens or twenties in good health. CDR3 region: CASSQERGTDTQYF. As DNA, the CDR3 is TGCGCCAGCAGCCAGGAGCGGGGCACAGATACGCAGTATTTT.